This T cell receptor (beta chain) was retrieved from a study of blood T cell repertoires in COVID-19. The overall study: Whether acute or convalescent, the COVID-19 samples came from the United States, Italy and Spain.

CDR1 is MGHRA and CDR2 is YSYEKL in the germline V gene. The CDR3 consists of 13 residues. Authors' methods: It was from reference gene primer amplification that nucleated cell counts were estimated. Libraries were prepared by immunoSEQ multiplex PCR; TCRdb keeps only in-frame clonotypes and omits some of them. V and J calls and clone size come straight from that table; D and trimming were deduced from the DNA. Here the sample spans some 200,000 clones, roughly 85% being singletons. Concerning this clone itself: At one of its ends the junction is not consistent with the germline gene, which may arise from a read error.

The origin of this receptor is a man aged 45-65 years who had recovered from COVID-19. The gene calls are TRBV4-1 and TRBJ2-7; no firm D call. Sequenced input: peripheral blood. CDR3 loop: CASSQDQAYEQYF. DNA of the CDR3: TGCGCCAGCAGCCAAGATCAAGCCTATGAGCAGTACTTC.